The rows below give T cell receptor beta chains drawn from one sample of a study of blood T cell repertoires in COVID-19. Assay: immunoSEQ multiplex PCR; the TCRdb copy retains only in-frame clones and omits some. The profile covers some 260,000 clones, with roughly 90% appearing a single time and approximately 0.8% taken by the ten largest. The sequencing sample was made of peripheral blood. Every receptor here comes from a woman aged 25 to 39 with acute or convalescent COVID-19. Each CDR3 is given with its conserved first and last residue. Each record gives: CDR3 length, V gene, clone size, D gene, J gene, CDR3 DNA, CDR3 protein. The D gene is left open where the match is weak. Expanded clones get a size class; other rows say once, few or many, or leave the size out.

13	TRBV7-2	-	-	TRBJ1-2	TGTGCCAGCAGCTTATCCGGGATTGGGGGCTACACCTTC	CASSLSGIGGYTF
17	TRBV4-1	-	-	TRBJ2-7	TGCGCCAGCAGCCAAGGGAGGGAGTGGGCGATGGGAAACGAGCAGTACTTC	CASSQGREWAMGNEQYF
15	TRBV5-1	-	-	TRBJ2-2	TGCGCCAGCAGCTTGGTCGGGGTAGGCACCGGGGAGCTGTTTTTT	CASSLVGVGTGELFF
11	TRBV30	-	-	TRBJ2-3	TGTGCCTGGAGGACGGAGGATACGCAGTATTTT	CAWRTEDTQYF
18	TRBV7-9	-	TRBD2	TRBJ2-7	TGTGCCAGCAGTCCACAGGTACGGACTAGCGGGCACTCCTACGAGCAGTACTTC	CASSPQVRTSGHSYEQYF
11	TRBV2	-	-	TRBJ2-3	TGTGCCAGCAGTGCTACAGATACGCAGTATTTT	CASSATDTQYF
14	TRBV7-2	-	TRBD1	TRBJ1-1	TGTGCCAGCAGCTTAGATCCAGGGGGGTGGACAACTTTCTTT	CASSLDPGGWTTFF
16	TRBV5-4	few	-	TRBJ1-3	TGTGCCAGCAGCGTCCTAGGTGGGGCCGGAGGAAACACCATATATTTT	CASSVLGGAGGNTIYF
16	TRBV5-1	-	TRBD1	TRBJ1-2	TGCGCCAGCAGTTTGACAGGGGACACTAGGGGCTATGGCTACACCTTC	CASSLTGDTRGYGYTF
15	TRBV18	few	-	TRBJ2-2	TGTGCCAGCTCACCTTCGACTTCAAACACCGGGGAGCTGTTTTTT	CASSPSTSNTGELFF
14	TRBV25-1	-	TRBD1	TRBJ1-2	TGTGCCAGCAGACCACCGGGACAGGGATATGGCTACACCTTC	CASRPPGQGYGYTF
14	TRBV19	-	-	TRBJ2-7	TGTGCCAGTAGTTCGACAGGTGGAGCCTACGAGCAGTACTTC	CASSSTGGAYEQYF
11	TRBV6-5	once	-	TRBJ2-1	TGTGCCAGCAGCTTGGGGGGTGAGCAGTTCTTC	CASSLGGEQFF
16	TRBV9	-	TRBD1	TRBJ1-4	TGTGCCAGCAGCGTAGGAACCGGGACAGGGAGAGGAAAACTGTTTTTT	CASSVGTGTGRGKLFF
14	TRBV24-1	-	TRBD1	TRBJ1-5	TGTGCCACCAGTGACCCGGGACAGGGTTGGACACAGCATTTT	CATSDPGQGWTQHF
15	TRBV6-5	-	TRBD1	TRBJ2-5	TGTGCCAGCAGTTACTCAGGGGGCAAAAAAGAGACCCAGTACTTC	CASSYSGGKKETQYF
17	TRBV2	-	-	TRBJ2-1	TGTGCCTACCTGACCCCCATGCGGGATACCTCCTACAATGAGCAGTTCTTC	CAYLTPMRDTSYNEQFF
13	TRBV7-3	-	-	TRBJ1-2	TGTGCCAGCAGCACCGGGACAAGCTATGGCTACACCTTC	CASSTGTSYGYTF
17	TRBV7-2	-	TRBD2	TRBJ2-7	TGTGCCAGCAGCCCCGGACTAGCGGGAGCCTTCCTACGAGGGCAGTACTTC	CASSPGLAGAFLRGQYF
16	TRBV7-6	-	TRBD2	TRBJ2-3	TGTGCCAGCAGCTCCCCACTAGCGGGAGGAACCGATACGCAGTATTTT	CASSSPLAGGTDTQYF
14	TRBV2	-	TRBD2	TRBJ2-3	TGTGCCAGCAGGCGGGAGACGGGTACAGATACGCAGTATTTT	CASRRETGTDTQYF
14	TRBV5-5	-	-	TRBJ1-5	TGTGCCAGCAGCCTTGACAGGACAAATCAGCCCCAGCATTTT	CASSLDRTNQPQHF
15	TRBV14	-	TRBD1	TRBJ1-2	TGTGCCAGCAGCCGACATCAGGGGGCTGGCTATGGCTACACCTTC	CASSRHQGAGYGYTF
14	TRBV6-6	-	TRBD2	TRBJ2-5	TGTGCCAGCAGTTACCCGGGACTAGCGGTGACCCAGTACTTC	CASSYPGLAVTQYF
15	TRBV29-1	-	-	TRBJ2-5	TGCAGCGTTGATGCCTCCGGGACTGGACAAGAGACCCAGTACTTC	CSVDASGTGQETQYF
15	TRBV19	-	TRBD1	TRBJ2-7	TGTGCCAGTAGTAGGGGGGACAGGGGGTCCTACGAGCAGTACTTC	CASSRGDRGSYEQYF
17	TRBV7-2	-	-	TRBJ1-2	TGTGCCAGCAGCTCCCGACCACGGGGGGCTTTGGACTATGGCTACACCTTC	CASSSRPRGALDYGYTF
17	TRBV7-8	-	TRBD1	TRBJ2-5	TGTGCCAGCAGCTTAGATGGGACAGGGTTTGTTCAAGAGACCCAGTACTTC	CASSLDGTGFVQETQYF
11	TRBV20-1	-	TRBD1	TRBJ1-1	TGCAGTGCTAGCTTACAGGGGAGAGCTTTCTTT	CSASLQGRAFF
12	TRBV21-1	-	-	TRBJ2-1	TGTGCCAGCAGCTCAGAGGAAAATGAGCAGTTCTTC	CASSSEENEQFF
21	TRBV6-6	-	TRBD2	TRBJ2-3	TGTGCCAGCAGCACTCGAAACCATAAGACTAGCGGGACGTTTTACACAGATACGCAGTATTTT	CASSTRNHKTSGTFYTDTQYF
12	TRBV27	-	-	TRBJ1-1	TGTGCCAGCAGTCCAAGCAACACTGAAGCTTTCTTT	CASSPSNTEAFF
15	TRBV6-2/TRBV6-3	-	TRBD1	TRBJ1-2	TGTGCCAGCAGTAGGCCAGGGGGCTCGTTAAGAGGCTACACCTTC	CASSRPGGSLRGYTF
14	TRBV2	-	-	TRBJ2-7	TGTGCCAGCGGGAAAGGGACAAACGCCTACGAGCAGTACTTC	CASGKGTNAYEQYF
15	TRBV5-6	once	-	TRBJ1-3	TGTGCCAGCAGCTTGCGGAGGACAGCTGGAAACACCATATATTTT	CASSLRRTAGNTIYF
15	TRBV29-1	-	TRBD1	TRBJ1-2	TGCAGCGCCGCGGCGGGACAGGGGTTTCACTATGGCTACACCTTC	CSAAAGQGFHYGYTF
16	TRBV9	few	TRBD2	TRBJ2-2	TGTGCCAGCAGCGTAGGGGTAGCGGGAGTGTCCGGGGAGCTGTTTTTT	CASSVGVAGVSGELFF
14	TRBV11-3	-	-	TRBJ2-7	TGTGCCAGCAGCTTAGACGCGGGATCCTACGAGCAGTACTTC	CASSLDAGSYEQYF
14	TRBV29-1	-	TRBD1	TRBJ2-2	TGCAGCGTTGGGGGGACAGGGGAGACCGGGGAGCTGTTTTTT	CSVGGTGETGELFF
13	TRBV12-3/TRBV12-4	-	-	TRBJ1-1	TGTGCCAGCAGTTTGGGGAGAGACACTGAAGCTTTCTTT	CASSLGRDTEAFF
16	TRBV27	-	-	TRBJ2-5	TGTGCCAGCAGTTTAATTTTTGCGGGCGCTGAAGAGACCCAGTACTTC	CASSLIFAGAEETQYF
14	TRBV6-5	once	TRBD1	TRBJ2-1	TGTGCCAGCTTGGGACAGGGGGTATCCAATGAGCAGTTCTTC	CASLGQGVSNEQFF
11	TRBV29-1	-	-	TRBJ2-1	TGCAGCGTTGGAGCCTACAATGAGCAGTTCTTC	CSVGAYNEQFF
15	TRBV11-2	few	TRBD1	TRBJ2-7	TGTGCCAGCAGCTTATTGGGACAGATAGCGTACGAGCAGTACTTC	CASSLLGQIAYEQYF
15	TRBV7-7	-	TRBD2	TRBJ2-7	TGTGCTAGCAGCTTAGGACCGGGACTAGTAACCGAGCAGTACTTC	CASSLGPGLVTEQYF
17	TRBV5-1	once	-	TRBJ2-5	TGCGCCAGCAGCTTTGAGAATAGCGGAGCGTACCAAGAGACCCAGTACTTC	CASSFENSGAYQETQYF
18	TRBV7-2	-	TRBD2	TRBJ2-5	TGTGCCAGCAGCTTATATGCAGTAGCGGGAGAAGTTCAAGAGACCCAGTACTTC	CASSLYAVAGEVQETQYF
15	TRBV11-2	-	-	TRBJ2-1	TGTGCCAGCAGCTTAAGGGGACTCAGCGTGGATGAGCAGTTCTTC	CASSLRGLSVDEQFF
13	TRBV12-5	once	TRBD1	TRBJ2-7	TGTGCTAGTGGTTGGGACAGCTCCTACGAGCAGTACTTC	CASGWDSSYEQYF
14	TRBV5-4	-	-	TRBJ1-2	TGTGCCAGCAGCACCGACACAGGGCAGTATGGCTACACCTTC	CASSTDTGQYGYTF
15	TRBV6-5	-	TRBD2	TRBJ2-7	TGTGCCAGCAGCTTATGGACTAGCGGCGCCTACGAGCAGTACTTC	CASSLWTSGAYEQYF
15	TRBV5-6	once	TRBD1	TRBJ2-7	TGTGCCAGCAGCTTACCCGGGACAGACAACTACGAGCAGTACTTC	CASSLPGTDNYEQYF
11	TRBV30	few	-	TRBJ1-4	TGTGCCTGGAGTATCCGGGAAAAACTGTTTTTT	CAWSIREKLFF